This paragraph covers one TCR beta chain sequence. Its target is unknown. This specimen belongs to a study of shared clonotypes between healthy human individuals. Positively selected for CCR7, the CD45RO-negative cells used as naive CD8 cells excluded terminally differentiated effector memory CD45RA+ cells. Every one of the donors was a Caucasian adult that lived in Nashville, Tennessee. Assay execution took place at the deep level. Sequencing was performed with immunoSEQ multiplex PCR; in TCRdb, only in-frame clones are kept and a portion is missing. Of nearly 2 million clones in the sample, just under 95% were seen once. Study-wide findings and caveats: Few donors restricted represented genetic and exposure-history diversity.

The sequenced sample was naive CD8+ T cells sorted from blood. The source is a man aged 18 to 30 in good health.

CDR3 in amino acids: CASHLLYASETQYF. CDR3 DNA: TGTGCCAGCCACCTCCTCTATGCGAGCGAGACCCAGTACTTC. The V and J genes are TRBV5-6 and TRBJ2-5; D not resolved. Trimming cost V 7 bases and J 5 bases, with 18 bases left between them. The germline gives CDR1 SGHDT, CDR2 YYEEEE. The CDR3 is 14 residues long.